Below, 26 T cell receptor beta chains from the same sample are listed, as sequenced in a study of glioma-infiltrating T cells after dendritic cell vaccination. Time point noted: after dendritic cell vaccination, including at tumor progression/relapse. Produced via immunoSEQ multiplex PCR; TCRdb's table is partial and in-frame only. The data show 50,000 to 75,000 clones, with about 83% seen just once and roughly 9% held by the top ten. The sequencing used blood, collected after dendritic cell vaccination. These receptor sequences come from a human donor with glioblastoma.

This clone occurred a few times. The chain uses TRBV5-1 and TRBJ2-5; possible D gene TRBD2, 5 bases. The CDR3 has 13 residues. Trimming stripped 0 bases from V and 6 bases from J, with 9 bases between. Looked up from germline, CDR1 is SGHRS and CDR2 is YFSETQ. The CDR3 reads CASSLAGEKTQYF. For the CDR3, the DNA is TGCGCCAGCAGCTTGGCCGGGGAGAAGACCCAGTACTTC.

The chain is built from TRBV4-2 and TRBJ2-7, with D unclear. V was clipped by 0 bases and J by 6 bases, with 9 bases between them. Germline-derived CDR1 and CDR2 are LGHNA and YNFKEQ. The CDR3 runs to 13 residues. This CDR3 reads CASSQESVSEQYF. The CDR3 coding sequence is TGTGCCAGCAGCCAAGAGAGTGTTAGCGAGCAGTACTTC.

The chain is built from TRBV9 and TRBJ2-3; TRBD2 matches at 9 bases. CDR1 is SGDLS and CDR2 is YYNGEE in the germline V gene. With V trimmed by 0 bases and J by 11 bases, 4 bases remained unmatched. CDR3 size: 13 residues. The CDR3 coding sequence is TGTGCCAGCAGCGTAGACCCAGCGGGGGGGCAGTATTTT. Its translation: CASSVDPAGGQYF.

The V gene is TRBV9, the J gene TRBJ2-1; 7 nucleotides align to TRBD2. This CDR3 has 16 amino acids. The germline CDR1 and CDR2 sequences are SGDLS and YYNGEE. The V segment lost 0 bases and the J segment 0 bases; nucleotides outside the gene matches: 3. In DNA form, the CDR3 reads TGTGCCAGCAGCGTAGCATCGGGGGGCTCCTACAATGAGCAGTTCTTC. It translates to CASSVASGGSYNEQFF.

The chain joins TRBV5-1 to TRBJ2-7, with 7 nucleotides matching TRBD1. With 4 bases clipped from V and 4 bases from J, the junction kept 5 bases outside the gene matches. The germline gives CDR1 SGHRS, CDR2 YFSETQ. The CDR3 contains 13 residues. CDR3 DNA sequence: TGCGCCAGCAGCCCCTCAGGGGGATACGAGCAGTACTTC. Translating gives CASSPSGGYEQYF.

The J gene is TRBJ2-7, the V gene TRBV6-6, with D possibly matching TRBD2 (5 bases). Trimming cost V 2 bases and J 0 bases, with 5 bases left between them. The germline gives CDR1 MNHNY, CDR2 SVGAGI (reference sequence). The CDR3 has 13 amino acids. CDR3 bases: TGTGCCAGCAGTTACCGGGGCTCCTACGAGCAGTACTTC. This codes for CASSYRGSYEQYF.

The chain couples TRBV19 to TRBJ1-6, with a tentative D call TRBD1 (5 bases). This CDR3 has 14 amino acids. CDR1 LNHDA and CDR2 SQIVND come from the germline V gene (reference sequence). V lost 3 bases and J lost 7, with 10 bases in between. In nucleotides, the CDR3 is TGTGCCAGTAGTATGGGGGGGAACAATTCACCCCTCCACTTT. It specifies CASSMGGNNSPLHF.

The chain recombines TRBV7-8 with TRBJ2-7; 9 nucleotides agree with TRBD2. The CDR3 is made up of 15 amino acids. With V trimmed by 5 bases and J by 4 bases, 9 bases remained unmatched. Germline-derived CDR1 and CDR2 are SGHVS and FQNEAQ. CDR3 loop: CASSLRTSDFYEQYF. As DNA, the CDR3 is TGTGCCAGCAGCCTCCGGACTAGCGACTTTTACGAGCAGTACTTC.

This clone was detected once. The chain joins TRBV30 to TRBJ2-3; 7 positions match TRBD2. This CDR3 is built from 15 residues. The J segment lost 2 bases and the V segment lost 5 bases, leaving 10 bases of the junction unmatched. Germline V gene data show CDR1 as GTSNPN and CDR2 as SVGIG (reference sequence). The CDR3 DNA reads as TGTGCCTGGGGATCCGGTGGGACTAACACAGATACGCAGTATTTT. Translated: CAWGSGGTNTDTQYF.

This chain uses TRBV6-6 with TRBJ1-3; the D is unclear. This CDR3 comprises 15 residues. Germline values: CDR1 MNHNY, CDR2 SVGAGI (reference sequence). V lost 2 bases to trimming and J lost 1 base, with 9 bases between them. CDR3 DNA sequence: TGTGCCAGCAGTTACGAGCCGCGGTCTGGAAACACCATATATTTT. Its translation is CASSYEPRSGNTIYF.

The V call is TRBV29-1, the J call TRBJ2-5; TRBD2 is a possible D gene (5 bases). Between the trimmed V and J ends, which lost 3 bases and 3 bases, there was a span of 11 bases. Germline V gives CDR1 SQVTM, CDR2 ANQGSEA. The CDR3 has 13 residues. In nucleotides, the CDR3 is TGCAGCGTTGAGCGGGCAGGTAAAGAGACCCAGTACTTC. Encoded protein: CSVERAGKETQYF.

The chain has TRBV25-1 and TRBJ1-1, with D possibly being TRBD1 (5 bases). V was shortened by 8 bases and J by 6 bases, with 13 bases between the two germline ends. CDR1 is MGHDK and CDR2 is SYGVNS in the germline V gene. The CDR3 spans 12 residues. In DNA form, the CDR3 reads TGTGCCAGCGGGGAGGGGCAGGCTGAAGCTTTCTTT. This encodes CASGEGQAEAFF. Supplemented by reference TRBV25-1 and TRBJ1-1, the full variable domain reads EADIYQTPRYLVIGTGKKITLECSQTMGHDKMYWYQQDPGMELHLIHYSYGVNSTEKGDLSSESTVSRIRTEHFPLTLESARPSHTSQYLCASGEGQAEAFFGQGTRLTVV.

The V call is TRBV4-2, the J call TRBJ2-7; D possibly corresponds to TRBD1 (6 bases). This CDR3 is built from 14 residues. The germline V and J ends were trimmed by 2 bases and 2 bases, with 10 bases remaining between them. Germline V gives CDR1 LGHNA, CDR2 YNFKEQ. The CDR3 DNA sequence: TGTGCCAGCAGCCAACACGGACAGACCTACGAGCAGTACTTC. Translation: CASSQHGQTYEQYF.

The chain employs TRBV2 and TRBJ2-7; 7 nucleotides align to TRBD1. J gave up 1 base and V 7 bases, and 1 base lay outside the gene matches. Germline CDR1 is SNHLY and CDR2 is FYNNEI. The CDR3 sequence is 12 residues long. The CDR3 nucleotides are TGTGCCAGCAAGGGACAGTCCTACGAGCAGTACTTC. Protein product: CASKGQSYEQYF.

The V and J genes are TRBV10-3 and TRBJ2-1; D perhaps matches TRBD1 (6 bases). Germline V gives CDR1 ENHRY, CDR2 SYGVKD. Trimming shortened V by 6 bases and J by 0 bases, and 12 bases separated the two germline ends. The CDR3 spans 15 residues. The CDR3 coding sequence is TGTGCCATCAGGAATACAGGGAGCTCCTACAATGAGCAGTTCTTC. It is translated as CAIRNTGSSYNEQFF.

V gene TRBV30 combines with J gene TRBJ1-3; D not certain. V was pared by 0 bases and J by 0 bases, with 18 bases between. The CDR3 totals 18 residues. The germline V gene encodes CDR1 GTSNPN and CDR2 SVGIG (reference sequence). CDR3 nucleotides: TGTGCCTGGAGTGTCTTCTTTGGCAGTCAGCGCTCTGGAAACACCATATATTTT. It is translated as CAWSVFFGSQRSGNTIYF.

CDR3 residues: CASSLTGTGFYGTSGGRSTDTQYF. Here the CDR3 DNA reads TGCGCCAGCAGCTTGACCGGGACAGGGTTTTACGGGACTAGCGGGGGTAGAAGCACAGATACGCAGTATTTT. The rearrangement uses TRBV5-1 and TRBJ2-3; 14 bases fit TRBD2. The CDR3 totals 24 residues. The trim removed 1 base at V and 0 bases at J, leaving 22 bases unmatched. Germline V gene sequence: CDR1 SGHRS, CDR2 YFSETQ.

The rearrangement uses TRBV2 and TRBJ1-2; a possible D gene is TRBD1 (5 bases). The ends were cut back, 11 bases at V and 2 bases at J, with 21 bases in the middle. Per germline, CDR1 SNHLY and CDR2 FYNNEI. This CDR3 has 15 amino acids. CDR3 in amino acids: CAEHRSEGRNYGYTF. The CDR3, as DNA: TGTGCCGAGCATCGGTCGGAGGGGAGAAACTATGGCTACACCTTC. The whole variable domain, remainder taken from reference TRBV2 and TRBJ1-2, is EPEVTQTPSHQVTQMGQEVILRCVPISNHLYFYWYRQILGQKVEFLVSFYNNEISEKSEIFDDQFSVERPDGSNFTLKIRSTKLEDSAMYFCAEHRSEGRNYGYTFGSGTRLTVV.

This rearrangement joins TRBV5-1 to TRBJ2-5, with TRBD2 identical over 10 bases. Germline lookup yields CDR1 SGHRS and CDR2 YFSETQ. V was clipped by 5 bases and J by 2 bases; unmatched bases: 3. The CDR3 extends over 14 amino acids. Here the CDR3 reads CASSYSGGQETQYF. The CDR3 DNA reads TGCGCCAGCAGTTATAGCGGGGGGCAAGAGACCCAGTACTTC.

The chain recombines TRBV6-5 with TRBJ1-2; the D gene is possibly TRBD1 (5 bases). V lost 0 bases and J 5 bases, leaving 13 bases between the germline ends. Germline CDR1 MNHEY, CDR2 SVGAGI. This CDR3 contains 15 residues. The CDR3 here is CASSYSIRGGYGYTF. The CDR3 DNA reads TGTGCCAGCAGTTACTCGATACGGGGGGGGTATGGCTACACCTTC.

The rearrangement uses TRBV7-3 and TRBJ2-2; TRBD2 aligns across 10 bases. The junction had 6 bases not matched to a gene; V was cut back by 5 bases and J by 6 bases. This CDR3 is built from 15 residues. Germline assignment: CDR1 SGHTA and CDR2 FQGTGA. Here the CDR3 DNA reads TGTGCCAGCAGCAGCAGCGGGGGGGCCTCCGGGGAGCTGTTTTTT. Its protein product is CASSSSGGASGELFF.

The chain links TRBV4-3 to TRBJ2-6; no firm D call. Germline V CDR1 and CDR2: LGHNA, YSLEER. Trimming shortened V by 2 bases and J by 2 bases, and 13 bases separated the two germline ends. The CDR3 runs to 17 residues. The CDR3 DNA reads TGCGCCAGCAGCCAAAGAACGGGTGTCGCTGGGGCCAACGTCCTGACTTTC. It encodes CASSQRTGVAGANVLTF.

This chain uses TRBV5-6 with TRBJ1-2; D is possibly TRBD1 (6 bases). CDR3 length: 15 residues. Between the trimmed V and J ends, which lost 6 bases and 4 bases, there was a span of 19 bases. Per the germline V gene, CDR1 is SGHDT and CDR2 is YYEEEE. Here the CDR3 DNA reads TGTGCCAGCACCCTAAGCCTACAGGGTGGCTATGGCTACACCTTC. This gives the protein CASTLSLQGGYGYTF.

This chain joins TRBV11-2 and TRBJ2-7, with 7 bases matching TRBD1. The CDR3 consists of 16 residues. J was trimmed by 4 bases and V by 5 bases; bases with no gene match: 14. Germline CDR1 SGHAT, CDR2 FQNNGV. CDR3 in amino acids: CASSGVTGARGYEQYF. The CDR3 coding sequence is TGTGCCAGCAGCGGTGTTACAGGGGCAAGGGGGTACGAGCAGTACTTC.

This clone turned up a few times. One end of the junction fails to match germline, which may point to a read error. This chain joins TRBV7-7 and TRBJ2-1; TRBD2 aligns across 8 bases. Germline-derived CDR1 and CDR2 are SSHAT and FNYEAQ (reference sequence). The CDR3 totals 14 residues. CDR3 bases: TGTGCTAGCAGCTTAGTCGGGGGGGCCAATGAGCAGTTCTTC. This codes for CASSLVGGANEQFF.

This chain links TRBV5-1 with TRBJ2-1; possibly TRBD2 for D (6 bases). V shed 0 bases and J shed 5 bases, with 12 bases lying between them. The CDR3 runs to 15 residues. The germline V gene has CDR1 SGHRS and CDR2 YFSETQ. CDR3 protein: CASSLDRGWDNEQFF. CDR3 nucleotides: TGCGCCAGCAGCTTGGACCGGGGGTGGGACAATGAGCAGTTCTTC.